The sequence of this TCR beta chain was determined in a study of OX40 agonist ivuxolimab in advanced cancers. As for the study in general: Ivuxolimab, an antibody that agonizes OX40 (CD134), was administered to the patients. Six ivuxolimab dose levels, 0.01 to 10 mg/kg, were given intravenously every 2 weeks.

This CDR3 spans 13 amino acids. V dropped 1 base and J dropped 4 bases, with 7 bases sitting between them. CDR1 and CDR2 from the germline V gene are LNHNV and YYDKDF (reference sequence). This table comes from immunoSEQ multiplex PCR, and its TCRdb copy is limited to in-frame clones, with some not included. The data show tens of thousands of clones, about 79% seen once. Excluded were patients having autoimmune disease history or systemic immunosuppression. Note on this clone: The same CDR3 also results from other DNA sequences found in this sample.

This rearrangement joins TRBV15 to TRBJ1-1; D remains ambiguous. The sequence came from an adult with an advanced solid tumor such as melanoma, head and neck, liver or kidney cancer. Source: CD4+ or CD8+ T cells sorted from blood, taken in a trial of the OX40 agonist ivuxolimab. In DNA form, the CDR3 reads TGTGCCACCAGCAGAGTGGTGGGCACTGAAGCTTTCTTT. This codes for CATSRVVGTEAFF.